Below are 24 T cell receptor beta chains sequenced from a single sample in a study of CD4 T cells in relation to SARS-CoV-2 and coronaviruses. These TCRs are of unknown antigen specificity. Produced via immunoSEQ multiplex PCR; TCRdb's table is partial and in-frame only. In the table there are tens of thousands of clones, over 70% of which are singletons. Unexposed donor CD4+ T cells date from about 2010-2018, before the COVID-19 pandemic. Isolation of CD4+ T cells took place after nine to ten days in culture. The material sequenced was CD4+ T cells from PBMCs, cultured in vitro. These receptors came from a human donor in good health.

With respect to this clone: This sample includes further DNA sequences coding for the same CDR3. The chain combines TRBV18 with TRBJ2-2, with D perhaps TRBD2 (6 bases). The CDR3 runs to 15 residues. The V gene lost 1 base and the J gene lost 3 bases, with 9 bases spanning the gap. Germline loops: CDR1 KGHSH, CDR2 LQKENI. As DNA, the CDR3 is TGTGCCAGCTCACCACGGACGGGGGACACCGGGGAGCTGTTTTTT. It specifies CASSPRTGDTGELFF.

This chain connects TRBV9 to TRBJ1-3, with D possibly matching TRBD1 (6 bases). The V end lost 3 bases, the J end lost 2 bases, and 9 bases lay between the germline ends. This CDR3 is 14 amino acids long. The germline CDR1 and CDR2 sequences are SGDLS and YYNGEE. The CDR3 sequence is CASSAGGAGNTIYF. The CDR3 DNA reads as TGTGCCAGCAGCGCCGGGGGCGCTGGAAACACCATATATTTT.

This rearrangement joins TRBV3-1 (or the pseudogene TRBV3-2) to TRBJ2-2, with 9 bases fitting TRBD1. CDR1 and CDR2 (germline): LGHDT, YNNKEL (reference sequence). J gave up 1 base and V 3 bases, and 3 bases lay outside the gene matches. The CDR3 totals 16 residues. CDR3 protein: CASSQGTGLNTGELFF. In DNA form, the CDR3 reads TGTGCCAGCAGCCAGGGGACAGGGCTGAACACCGGGGAGCTGTTTTTT.

This chain uses TRBV14 with TRBJ2-7, with D perhaps matching TRBD2 (6 bases). The V end lost 4 bases, the J end lost 3 bases, and 13 bases lay between the germline ends. This CDR3 has 14 residues. Germline CDR1 reads SGHDN; CDR2 reads FVKESK. The CDR3 region has the DNA TGTGCCAGCAGCCGGCGGCCGGGAGTCTACGAGCAGTACTTC. It codes for CASSRRPGVYEQYF.

This clone was seen a few times. V and J are TRBV24-1 and TRBJ2-1; 7 bases align to TRBD2. CDR3 size: 15 residues. V was clipped by 4 bases and J by 4 bases; unmatched bases: 6. Germline assignment: CDR1 KGHDR and CDR2 SFDVKD. CDR3 coding DNA: TGTGCCACCAGTGACCCGAGCGGGGCGTACAATGAGCAGTTCTTC. Its translation: CATSDPSGAYNEQFF.

This sequence joins TRBV10-3 and TRBJ2-3; D is perhaps TRBD1 (5 bases). Trimming left V 4 bases short and J 0 bases short, with 8 bases between. Germline V CDR1 and CDR2: ENHRY, SYGVKD. This CDR3 is built from 14 residues. In DNA form, the CDR3 reads TGTGCCATCAGTGCAAGGGGTAGCACAGATACGCAGTATTTT. Amino acids: CAISARGSTDTQYF.

This chain connects TRBV15 to TRBJ2-3; 12 bases match TRBD2. This CDR3 spans 16 amino acids. The V gene end was trimmed by 5 bases and the J gene end by 7 bases; junction bases not matched to a gene: 10. Germline values: CDR1 LNHNV, CDR2 YYDKDF (reference sequence). The CDR3 nucleotides read TGTGCCACCAGCGGAACAGGACTAGCGGGATTCAATACGCAGTATTTT. The encoded protein is CATSGTGLAGFNTQYF.

The V gene is TRBV30, the J gene TRBJ1-1, with D uncertain. The CDR3 is 13 amino acids. Germline V lookup: CDR1 GTSNPN, CDR2 SVGIG (reference sequence). V was pared by 2 bases and J by 5 bases, with 12 bases between. In DNA, the CDR3 is TGTGCCTGGAGTAAAAGGGCGGGGACTGAAGCTTTCTTT. Residues: CAWSKRAGTEAFF.

This clone has a handful of counts. The CDR3 is CASSAPHLAVVYF. CDR3 coding DNA: TGTGCCAGCAGCGCCCCCCATCTAGCTGTAGTGTACTTC. The rearrangement joins TRBV12-3 or TRBV12-4 to TRBJ2-5, with D possibly TRBD2 on 5 matching bases. CDR3 length equals 13 residues. Trimming removed 6 bases from V and 13 bases from J, with 21 bases in between.

J is TRBJ1-1 and V is TRBV28, with D perhaps matching TRBD1 (6 bases). Germline V gene data show CDR1 as MDHEN and CDR2 as SYDVKM. The CDR3 sequence is 16 residues long. Trimming stripped 5 bases from V and 7 bases from J, with 23 bases between. Here the CDR3 reads CASSPTGLQGDDEAFF. The CDR3 DNA is TGTGCCAGCAGTCCTACCGGGCTACAGGGCGACGATGAAGCTTTCTTT.

This clone appeared a few times. The chain uses TRBV3-1 (or the pseudogene TRBV3-2) and TRBJ2-1; D could derive from TRBD1 or TRBD2 (5 bases each). V lost 4 bases and J 4 bases, leaving 14 bases between the germline ends. In germline, CDR1 is LGHDT, CDR2 YNNKEL (reference sequence). The CDR3 sequence is 15 residues long. In DNA form, the CDR3 reads TGTGCCAGCAGCCTGGGACCAAACCTGTACAATGAGCAGTTCTTC. Its translation is CASSLGPNLYNEQFF.

The chain uses TRBV24-1 and TRBJ2-1; D remains unclear. Germline CDR1 and CDR2: KGHDR and SFDVKD. The CDR3 has 11 amino acids. V gave up 1 base and J gave up 8 bases, with 2 bases separating them. In DNA form, the CDR3 reads TGTGCCACCAGTGATTTATATGAGCAGTTCTTC. Translating it yields CATSDLYEQFF.

CDR3 loop: CATTAEVGNGYTF. DNA for the CDR3: TGTGCCACGACGGCCGAGGTGGGAAATGGCTACACCTTC. The chain combines TRBV15 with TRBJ1-2; D remains ambiguous. The CDR3 is made up of 13 amino acids. V was clipped by 9 bases and J by 6 bases, with 17 bases between them. Looked up from germline, CDR1 is LNHNV and CDR2 is YYDKDF (reference sequence).

The chain couples TRBV6-5 to TRBJ1-2; 7 bases align to TRBD1. Germline values: CDR1 MNHEY, CDR2 SVGAGI. This CDR3 region has 15 residues. J was trimmed by 0 bases and V by 4 bases; bases with no gene match: 5. The CDR3 is CASSFGDSSNYGYTF. CDR3 in DNA: TGTGCCAGCAGTTTTGGGGACAGTTCTAACTATGGCTACACCTTC.

The gene calls are TRBV6-2 or TRBV6-3 and TRBJ2-3, with D tentatively TRBD2 (6 bases). Trimming cost V 0 bases and J 0 bases, with 19 bases left between them. The CDR3 extends over 19 amino acids. Looked up from germline, CDR1 is MNHEY and CDR2 is SVGEGT. The CDR3 sequence is CASSYSRFHRDWSTDTQYF. Here the CDR3 DNA reads TGTGCCAGCAGTTACTCGAGGTTTCACCGGGACTGGAGCACAGATACGCAGTATTTT.

In DNA form, the CDR3 reads TGTGCCACCAGTACACCGCTTAAGAACCCCTACGAGCAGTACTTC. It codes for CATSTPLKNPYEQYF. The chain carries TRBV24-1 and TRBJ2-7; no reliable D call. The V gene's germline CDR1 is KGHDR and CDR2 SFDVKD. Trimming stripped 6 bases from V and 2 bases from J, with 16 bases between. CDR3 length: 15 residues.

This clone was recorded a few times. The chain is built from TRBV2 and TRBJ2-2; 7 bases fit TRBD2. The germline V gene has CDR1 SNHLY and CDR2 FYNNEI. The length of the CDR3 is 14 residues. V was clipped by 10 bases and J by 3 bases; unmatched bases: 8. The CDR3 DNA follows: TGTGCCACTCAGTTCCGGGGGGACACCGGGGAGCTGTTTTTT. It specifies CATQFRGDTGELFF.

The CDR3 bases are TGTGCCAGCAGTGACGCGGGACAGCTTAATGAAAAACTGTTTTTT. Its protein is CASSDAGQLNEKLFF. The chain combines TRBV25-1 with TRBJ1-4; 7 nucleotides match TRBD1. The CDR3 is 15 amino acids. Germline CDR1 is MGHDK and CDR2 is SYGVNS. Germline trimming cut 3 bases from V and 4 bases from J; bases unmatched to any gene: 5.

The chain combines TRBV7-3 with TRBJ2-1, with D unclear. This CDR3 region has 16 residues. The ends were cut back, 1 base at V and 0 bases at J, with 10 bases in the middle. CDR1 is SGHTA, CDR2 FQGTGA, per germline. The CDR3 nucleotides are TGTGCCAGCAGCTTAAGCACGGCTAGCTCCTACAATGAGCAGTTCTTC. Its translation is CASSLSTASSYNEQFF.

The chain links TRBV27 to TRBJ2-5; 12 bases are a match to TRBD1. V was clipped by 6 bases and J by 6 bases; unmatched bases: 8. Germline V CDR1 and CDR2: MNHEY, SMNVEV (reference sequence). CDR3 length: 15 amino acids. The chain's CDR3 is CASSPGTGGSKTQYF. The CDR3 nucleotides are TGTGCCAGCAGCCCCGGGACAGGGGGCAGCAAGACCCAGTACTTC.

This chain links TRBV7-8 with TRBJ1-1, with 7 bases fitting TRBD1. The germline V gene has CDR1 SGHVS and CDR2 FQNEAQ. V gave up 3 bases and J gave up 0 bases; unmatched junction bases: 4. The CDR3 is 15 amino acids. CDR3 coding DNA: TGTGCCAGCAGCTTCCGGGGACAGCTGAACACTGAAGCTTTCTTT. This encodes CASSFRGQLNTEAFF.

The chain carries TRBV12-3 or TRBV12-4 and TRBJ2-2; D perhaps matches TRBD1 (5 bases). Between the trimmed V and J ends, which lost 5 bases and 7 bases, there was a span of 11 bases. The CDR3 is 13 amino acids. This CDR3 reads CASSASRGGELFF. The CDR3 DNA reads as TGTGCCAGCAGTGCTAGTAGGGGCGGGGAGCTGTTTTTT.

The genes are TRBV7-2 and TRBJ1-2; D unclear. CDR3 length equals 13 residues. V dropped 1 base and J dropped 3 bases, with 6 bases sitting between them. Germline CDR1 and CDR2: SGHTA and FQGNSA. The CDR3 protein is CASSLGRDYGYTF. The CDR3 DNA is TGTGCCAGCAGCTTAGGTCGGGACTATGGCTACACCTTC.

The chain recombines TRBV6-6 with TRBJ1-2; perhaps TRBD1 as D (6 bases). The CDR3 is 16 residues long. V gave up 0 bases and J gave up 1 base, with 12 bases separating them. Per germline, CDR1 MNHNY and CDR2 SVGAGI (reference sequence). In DNA form, the CDR3 reads TGTGCCAGCAGTTACTCCCCCCTGGACAGTAACTATGGCTACACCTTC. This sequence encodes CASSYSPLDSNYGYTF.